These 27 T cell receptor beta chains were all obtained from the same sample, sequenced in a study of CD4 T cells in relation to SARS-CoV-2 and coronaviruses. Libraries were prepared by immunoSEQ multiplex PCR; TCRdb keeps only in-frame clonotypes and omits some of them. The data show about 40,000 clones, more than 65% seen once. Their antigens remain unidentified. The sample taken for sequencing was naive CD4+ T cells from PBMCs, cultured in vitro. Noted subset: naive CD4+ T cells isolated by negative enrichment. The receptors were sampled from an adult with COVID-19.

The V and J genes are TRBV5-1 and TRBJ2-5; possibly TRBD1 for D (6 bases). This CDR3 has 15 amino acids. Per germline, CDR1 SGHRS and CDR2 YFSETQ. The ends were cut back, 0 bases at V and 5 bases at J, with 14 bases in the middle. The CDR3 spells CASSLGSGGEETQYF. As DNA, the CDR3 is TGCGCCAGCAGCTTGGGGTCTGGGGGCGAGGAGACCCAGTACTTC.

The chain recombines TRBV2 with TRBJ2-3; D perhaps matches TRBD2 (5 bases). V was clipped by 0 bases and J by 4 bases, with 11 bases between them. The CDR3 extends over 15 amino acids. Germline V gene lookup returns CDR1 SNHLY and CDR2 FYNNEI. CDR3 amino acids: CASSEAGRHSDTQYF. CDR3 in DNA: TGTGCCAGCAGTGAAGCGGGGAGACATTCAGATACGCAGTATTTT.

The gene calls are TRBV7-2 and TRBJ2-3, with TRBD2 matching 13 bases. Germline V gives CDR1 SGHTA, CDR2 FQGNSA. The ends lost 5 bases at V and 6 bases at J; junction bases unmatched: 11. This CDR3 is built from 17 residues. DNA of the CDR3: TGTGCCAGCAGCAAATACGGGACTAGCGGGATTCCCGATACGCAGTATTTT. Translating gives CASSKYGTSGIPDTQYF.

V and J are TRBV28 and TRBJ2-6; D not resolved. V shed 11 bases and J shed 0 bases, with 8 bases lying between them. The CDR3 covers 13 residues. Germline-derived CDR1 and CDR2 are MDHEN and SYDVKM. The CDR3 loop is CAGQDSGANVLTF. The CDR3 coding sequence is TGTGCCGGCCAGGACTCTGGGGCCAACGTCCTGACTTTC.

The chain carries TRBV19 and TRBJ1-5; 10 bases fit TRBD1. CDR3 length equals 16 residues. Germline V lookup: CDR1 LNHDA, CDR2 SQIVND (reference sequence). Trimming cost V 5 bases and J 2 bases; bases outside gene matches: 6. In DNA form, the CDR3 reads TGTGCCAGTAGTCCGAAGACAGGGGGCCGCAATCAGCCCCAGCATTTT. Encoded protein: CASSPKTGGRNQPQHF. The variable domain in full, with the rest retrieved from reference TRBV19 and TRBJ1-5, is DGGITQSPKYLFRKEGQNVTLSCEQNLNHDAMYWYRQDPGQGLRLIYYSQIVNDFQKGDIAEGYSVSREKKESFPLTVTSAQKNPTAFYLCASSPKTGGRNQPQHFGDGTRLSIL.

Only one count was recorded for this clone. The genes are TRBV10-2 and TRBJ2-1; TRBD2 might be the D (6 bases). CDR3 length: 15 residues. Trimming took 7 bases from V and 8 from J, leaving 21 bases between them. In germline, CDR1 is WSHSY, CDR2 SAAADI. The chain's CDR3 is CASKTPGLLSDEQFF. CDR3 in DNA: TGCGCCAGCAAAACGCCGGGACTCCTCTCCGATGAGCAGTTCTTC.

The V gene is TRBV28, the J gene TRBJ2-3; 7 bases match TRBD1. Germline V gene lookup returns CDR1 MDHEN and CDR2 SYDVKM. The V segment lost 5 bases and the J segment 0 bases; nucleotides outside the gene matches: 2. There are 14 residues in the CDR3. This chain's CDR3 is CASSMGQSTDTQYF. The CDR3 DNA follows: TGTGCCAGCAGTATGGGACAGAGCACAGATACGCAGTATTTT.

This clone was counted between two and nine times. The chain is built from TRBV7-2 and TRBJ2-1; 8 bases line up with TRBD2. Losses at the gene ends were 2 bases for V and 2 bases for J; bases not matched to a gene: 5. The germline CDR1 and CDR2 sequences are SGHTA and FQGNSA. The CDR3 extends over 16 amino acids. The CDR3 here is CASSLTGTRTYNEQFF. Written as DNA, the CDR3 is TGTGCCAGCAGCTTAACAGGGACTAGAACCTACAATGAGCAGTTCTTC. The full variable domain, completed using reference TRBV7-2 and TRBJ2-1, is GAGVSQSPSNKVTEKGKDVELRCDPISGHTALYWYRQSLGQGLEFLIYFQGNSAPDKSGLPSDRFSAERTGGSVSTLTIQRTQQEDSAVYLCASSLTGTRTYNEQFFGPGTRLTVL.

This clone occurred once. CDR3 sequence (DNA): TGTGCCAGCAGTTACTCGTTCCGGACAGGCACAGATACGCAGTATTTT. The encoded protein is CASSYSFRTGTDTQYF. The chain combines TRBV6-5 with TRBJ2-3; perhaps TRBD1 as D (6 bases). CDR3 length: 16 residues. The V gene lost 0 bases and the J gene lost 1 base, with 11 bases spanning the gap. Germline V gene sequence: CDR1 MNHEY, CDR2 SVGAGI.

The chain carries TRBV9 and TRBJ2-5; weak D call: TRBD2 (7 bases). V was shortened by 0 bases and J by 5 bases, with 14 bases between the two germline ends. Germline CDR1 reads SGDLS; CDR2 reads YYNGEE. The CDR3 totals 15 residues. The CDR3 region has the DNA TGTGCCAGCAGCGTAGTGGGGGGGGCTCAGGAGACCCAGTACTTC. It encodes CASSVVGGAQETQYF. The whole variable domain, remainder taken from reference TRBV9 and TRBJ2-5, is DSGVTQTPKHLITATGQRVTLRCSPRSGDLSVYWYQQSLDQGLQFLIQYYNGEERAKGNILERFSAQQFPDLHSELNLSSLELGDSALYFCASSVVGGAQETQYFGPGTRLLVL.

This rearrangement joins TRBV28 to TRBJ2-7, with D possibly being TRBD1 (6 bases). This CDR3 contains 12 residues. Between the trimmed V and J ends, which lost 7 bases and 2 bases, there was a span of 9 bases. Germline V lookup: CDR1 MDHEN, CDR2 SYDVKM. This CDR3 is CASMRGTYEQYF. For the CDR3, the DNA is TGTGCCAGCATGAGGGGGACCTACGAGCAGTACTTC.

The CDR3 sequence: CASSLAASSGANVLTF. The DNA of the CDR3 is TGTGCCAGCAGCTTGGCCGCTAGCTCTGGGGCCAACGTCCTGACTTTC. The chain uses TRBV5-6 and TRBJ2-6, with no clear D. From germline, CDR1 is SGHDT and CDR2 YYEEEE. V gave up 0 bases and J gave up 0 bases, with 7 bases separating them. The CDR3 has 16 residues.

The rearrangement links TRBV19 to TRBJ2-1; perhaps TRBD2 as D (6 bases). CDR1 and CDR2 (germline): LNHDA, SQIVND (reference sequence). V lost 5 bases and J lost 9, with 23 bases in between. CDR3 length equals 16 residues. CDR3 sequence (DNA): TGTGCCAGTAGTCCACGCTCCAGGACTATAGCGATTGAGCAGTTCTTC. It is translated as CASSPRSRTIAIEQFF. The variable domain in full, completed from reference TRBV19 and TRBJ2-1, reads DGGITQSPKYLFRKEGQNVTLSCEQNLNHDAMYWYRQDPGQGLRLIYYSQIVNDFQKGDIAEGYSVSREKKESFPLTVTSAQKNPTAFYLCASSPRSRTIAIEQFFGPGTRLTVL.

In DNA form, the CDR3 reads TGTGCCAGCTCACCCCCAAGATCGGGACTAGTTGGGACCGGGGAGCTGTTTTTT. Amino acid sequence: CASSPPRSGLVGTGELFF. The chain is built from TRBV18 and TRBJ2-2; 8 bases map to TRBD2. Germline V CDR1 and CDR2: KGHSH, LQKENI. The V segment lost 3 bases and the J segment 5 bases; nucleotides outside the gene matches: 14. This CDR3 region has 18 residues.

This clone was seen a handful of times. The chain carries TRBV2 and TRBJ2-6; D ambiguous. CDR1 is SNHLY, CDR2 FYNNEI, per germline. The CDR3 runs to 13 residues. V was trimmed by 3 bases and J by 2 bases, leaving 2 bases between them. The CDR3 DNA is TGTGCCAGCAGTGACGCTGGGGCCAACGTCCTGACTTTC. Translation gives CASSDAGANVLTF. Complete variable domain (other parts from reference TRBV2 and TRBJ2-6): EPEVTQTPSHQVTQMGQEVILRCVPISNHLYFYWYRQILGQKVEFLVSFYNNEISEKSEIFDDQFSVERPDGSNFTLKIRSTKLEDSAMYFCASSDAGANVLTFGAGSRLTVL.

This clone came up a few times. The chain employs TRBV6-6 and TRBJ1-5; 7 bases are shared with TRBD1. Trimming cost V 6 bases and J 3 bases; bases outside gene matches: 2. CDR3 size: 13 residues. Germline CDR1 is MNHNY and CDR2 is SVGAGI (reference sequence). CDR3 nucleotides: TGTGCCAGCAGCGGGACAGACAATCAGCCCCAGCATTTT. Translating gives CASSGTDNQPQHF.

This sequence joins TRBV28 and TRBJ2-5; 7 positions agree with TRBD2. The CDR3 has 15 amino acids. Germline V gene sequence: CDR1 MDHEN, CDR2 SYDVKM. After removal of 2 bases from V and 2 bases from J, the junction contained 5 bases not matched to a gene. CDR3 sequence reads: CASSLRDYYQETQYF. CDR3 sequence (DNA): TGTGCCAGCAGTTTACGGGACTATTATCAAGAGACCCAGTACTTC.

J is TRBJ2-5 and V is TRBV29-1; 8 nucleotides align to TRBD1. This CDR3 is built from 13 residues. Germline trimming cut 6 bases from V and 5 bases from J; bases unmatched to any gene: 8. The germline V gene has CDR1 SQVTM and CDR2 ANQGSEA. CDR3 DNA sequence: TGCAGCGTCGGACAGGGCTCTTACGAGACCCAGTACTTC. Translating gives CSVGQGSYETQYF.

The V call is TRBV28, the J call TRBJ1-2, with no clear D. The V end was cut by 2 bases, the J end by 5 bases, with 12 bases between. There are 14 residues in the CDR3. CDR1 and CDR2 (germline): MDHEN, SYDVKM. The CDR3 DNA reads TGTGCCAGCAGTTTAGTCGGGGATTCATATGGCTACACCTTC. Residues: CASSLVGDSYGYTF.

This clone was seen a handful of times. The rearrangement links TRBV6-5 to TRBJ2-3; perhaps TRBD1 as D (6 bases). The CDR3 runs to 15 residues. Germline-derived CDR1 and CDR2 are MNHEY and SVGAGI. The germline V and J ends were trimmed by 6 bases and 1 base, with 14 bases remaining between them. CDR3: CASRLHRDGTDTQYF. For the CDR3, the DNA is TGTGCCAGCAGACTACACAGGGACGGCACAGATACGCAGTATTTT.

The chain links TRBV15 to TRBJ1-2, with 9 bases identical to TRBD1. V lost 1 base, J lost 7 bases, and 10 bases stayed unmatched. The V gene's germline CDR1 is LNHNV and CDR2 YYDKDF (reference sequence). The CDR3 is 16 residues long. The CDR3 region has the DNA TGTGCCACCAGCAGAGGGATTACAGGGGGCGCTTCTGGCTACACCTTC. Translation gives CATSRGITGGASGYTF. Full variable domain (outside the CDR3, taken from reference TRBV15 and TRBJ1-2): DAMVIQNPRYQVTQFGKPVTLSCSQTLNHNVMYWYQQKSSQAPKLLFHYYDKDFNNEADTPDNFQSRRPNTSFCFLDIRSPGLGDTAMYLCATSRGITGGASGYTFGSGTRLTVV.

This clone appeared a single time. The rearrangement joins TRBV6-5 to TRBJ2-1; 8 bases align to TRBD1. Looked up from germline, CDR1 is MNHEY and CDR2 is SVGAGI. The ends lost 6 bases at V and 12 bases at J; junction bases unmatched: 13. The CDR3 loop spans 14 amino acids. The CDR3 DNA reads TGTGCCAGCAGCCCCTTCTCAGGGGGCGAGGGGCAGTTCTTC. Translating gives CASSPFSGGEGQFF.

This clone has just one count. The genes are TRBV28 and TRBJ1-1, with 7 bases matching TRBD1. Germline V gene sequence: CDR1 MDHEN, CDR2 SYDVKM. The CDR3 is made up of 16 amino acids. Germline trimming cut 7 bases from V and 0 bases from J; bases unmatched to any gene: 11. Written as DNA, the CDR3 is TGTGCCAGCACCCTCGACAGGGATATGATGAACACTGAAGCTTTCTTT. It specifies CASTLDRDMMNTEAFF.

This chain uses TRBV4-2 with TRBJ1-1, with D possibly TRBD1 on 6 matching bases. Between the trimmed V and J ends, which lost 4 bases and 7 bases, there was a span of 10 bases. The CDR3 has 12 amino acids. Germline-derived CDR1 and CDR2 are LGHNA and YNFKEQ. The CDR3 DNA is TGTGCCAGCAGCCCGACAGGATTTGAAGCTTTCTTT. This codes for CASSPTGFEAFF.

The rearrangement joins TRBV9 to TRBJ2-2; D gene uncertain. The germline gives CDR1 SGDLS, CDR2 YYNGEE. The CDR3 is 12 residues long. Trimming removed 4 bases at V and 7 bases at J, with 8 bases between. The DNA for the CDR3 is TGTGCCAGCAGCAACCTGATCGGGGAGCTGTTTTTT. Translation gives CASSNLIGELFF.

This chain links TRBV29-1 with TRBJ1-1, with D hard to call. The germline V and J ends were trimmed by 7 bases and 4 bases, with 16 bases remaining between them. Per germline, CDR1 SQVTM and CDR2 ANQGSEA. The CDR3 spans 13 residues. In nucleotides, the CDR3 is TGCAGCGATCAACGGGGAGGGTCCACTGAAGCTTTCTTT. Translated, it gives CSDQRGGSTEAFF.

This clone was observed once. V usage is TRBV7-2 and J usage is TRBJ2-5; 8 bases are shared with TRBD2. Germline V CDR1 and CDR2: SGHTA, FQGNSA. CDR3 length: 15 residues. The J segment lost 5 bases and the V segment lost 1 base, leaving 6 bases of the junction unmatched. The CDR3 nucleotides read TGTGCCAGCAGCTTAGACAGCGGGAGTTGGGAGACCCAGTACTTC. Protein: CASSLDSGSWETQYF.